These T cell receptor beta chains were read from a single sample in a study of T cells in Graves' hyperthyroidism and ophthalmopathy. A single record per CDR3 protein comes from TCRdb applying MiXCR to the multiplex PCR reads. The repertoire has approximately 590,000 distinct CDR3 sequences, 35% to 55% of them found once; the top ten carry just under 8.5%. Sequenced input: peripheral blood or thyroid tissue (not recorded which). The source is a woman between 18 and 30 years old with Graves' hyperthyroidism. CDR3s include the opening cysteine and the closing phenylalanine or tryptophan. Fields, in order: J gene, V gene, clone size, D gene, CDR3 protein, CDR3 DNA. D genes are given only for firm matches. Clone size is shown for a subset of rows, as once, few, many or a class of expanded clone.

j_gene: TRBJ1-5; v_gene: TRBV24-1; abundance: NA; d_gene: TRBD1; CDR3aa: CATSDADRASPQHF; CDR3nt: TGTGCCACCAGTGACGCGGACAGGGCCTCGCCCCAGCATTTT
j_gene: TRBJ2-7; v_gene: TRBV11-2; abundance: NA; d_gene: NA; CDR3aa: CASSLQGRYEQYF; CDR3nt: TGTGCCAGCAGCTTACAGGGCCGGTACGAGCAGTACTTC
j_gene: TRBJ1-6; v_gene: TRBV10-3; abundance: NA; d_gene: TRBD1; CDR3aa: CAISDMTGSSYNSPLHF; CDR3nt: TGTGCCATCAGTGATATGACAGGGAGCTCCTATAATTCACCCCTCCACTTT
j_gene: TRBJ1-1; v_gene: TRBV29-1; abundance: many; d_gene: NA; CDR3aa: CSVVGTMGTEAFF; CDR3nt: TGCAGCGTTGTCGGGACGATGGGGACTGAAGCTTTCTTT
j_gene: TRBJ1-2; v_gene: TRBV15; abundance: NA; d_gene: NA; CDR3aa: CATSRGTPNYGYTF; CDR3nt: TGTGCCACCAGCAGAGGGACACCGAACTATGGCTACACCTTC
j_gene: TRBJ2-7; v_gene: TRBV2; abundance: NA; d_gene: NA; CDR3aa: CASSLGPNYEQYF; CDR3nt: TGTGCCAGCAGTTTAGGACCTAACTACGAGCAGTACTTC
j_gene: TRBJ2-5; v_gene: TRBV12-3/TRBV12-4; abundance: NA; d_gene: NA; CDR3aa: CASSYGSLGETQYF; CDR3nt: TGTGCCAGCAGTTACGGGAGTTTAGGGGAGACCCAGTACTTC
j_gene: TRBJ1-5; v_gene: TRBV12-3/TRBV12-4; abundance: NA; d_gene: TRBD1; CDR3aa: CASRDRGQPQHF; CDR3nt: TGTGCCAGTCGGGACAGGGGTCAGCCCCAGCATTTT
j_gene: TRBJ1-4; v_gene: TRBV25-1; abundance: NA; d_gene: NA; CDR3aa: CASSDQGHEKLFF; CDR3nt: TGTGCCAGCAGTGATCAAGGCCATGAAAAACTGTTTTTT
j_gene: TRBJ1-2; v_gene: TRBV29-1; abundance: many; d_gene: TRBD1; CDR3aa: CSVEEGRTGVYGYTF; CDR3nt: TGCAGCGTTGAAGAGGGGCGGACAGGGGTCTATGGCTACACCTTC
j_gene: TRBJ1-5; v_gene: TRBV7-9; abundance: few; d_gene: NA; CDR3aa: CASSLVDRHSNQPQHF; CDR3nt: TGTGCCAGCAGCTTAGTGGACCGGCATAGCAATCAGCCCCAGCATTTT
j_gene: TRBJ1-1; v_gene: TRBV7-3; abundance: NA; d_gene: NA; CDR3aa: CASSSWPGDTEAFF; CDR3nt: TGTGCCAGCAGCTCCTGGCCGGGGGACACTGAAGCTTTCTTT
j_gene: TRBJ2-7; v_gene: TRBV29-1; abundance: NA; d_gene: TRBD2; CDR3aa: CSVELADTGEQYF; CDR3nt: TGCAGCGTTGAACTAGCGGACACCGGGGAGCAGTACTTC
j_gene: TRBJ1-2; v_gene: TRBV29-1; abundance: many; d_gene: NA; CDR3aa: CSVEGVGQGHGYGYTF; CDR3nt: TGCAGCGTTGAAGGGGTAGGGCAGGGACACGGCTATGGCTACACCTTC
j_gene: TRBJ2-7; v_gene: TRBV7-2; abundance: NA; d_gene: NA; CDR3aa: CASTPGTVYEQYF; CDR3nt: TGTGCCAGCACCCCCGGGACTGTCTACGAGCAGTACTTC
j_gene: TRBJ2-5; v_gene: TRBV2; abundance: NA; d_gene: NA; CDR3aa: CASSEAERTVNQETQYF; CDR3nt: TGTGCCAGCAGTGAAGCTGAGCGGACAGTGAATCAAGAGACCCAGTACTTC
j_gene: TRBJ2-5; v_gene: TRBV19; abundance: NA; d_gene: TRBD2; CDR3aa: CASSSGRRLETQYF; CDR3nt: TGTGCCAGTAGTAGCGGGAGGCGGTTAGAGACCCAGTACTTC
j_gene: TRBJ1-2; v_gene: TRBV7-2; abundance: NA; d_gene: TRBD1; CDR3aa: CASSQELRGPYGYTF; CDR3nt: TGTGCCAGCAGCCAAGAGCTCAGGGGGCCGTATGGCTACACCTTC
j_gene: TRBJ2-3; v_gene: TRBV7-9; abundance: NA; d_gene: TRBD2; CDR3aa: CASRPHPAAGGGTDTQYF; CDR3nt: TGTGCCAGCAGGCCCCACCCGGCAGCGGGAGGGGGCACAGATACGCAGTATTTT
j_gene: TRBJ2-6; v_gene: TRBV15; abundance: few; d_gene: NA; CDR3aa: CATSRKGWGANVLTF; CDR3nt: TGTGCCACCAGCAGAAAAGGGTGGGGGGCCAACGTCCTGACTTTC
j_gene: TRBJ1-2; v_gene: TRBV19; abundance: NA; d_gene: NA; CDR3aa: CASSKGLNYGYTF; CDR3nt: TGTGCCAGTAGTAAGGGCCTTAACTATGGCTACACCTTC
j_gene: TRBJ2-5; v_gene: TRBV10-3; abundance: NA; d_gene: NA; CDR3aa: CAISGLETQYF; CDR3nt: TGTGCCATCAGTGGTCTAGAGACCCAGTACTTC
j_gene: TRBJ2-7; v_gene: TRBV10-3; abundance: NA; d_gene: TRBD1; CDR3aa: CAIKSVTPGGQQYF; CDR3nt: TGTGCCATCAAATCGGTCACACCAGGGGGCCAGCAGTACTTC
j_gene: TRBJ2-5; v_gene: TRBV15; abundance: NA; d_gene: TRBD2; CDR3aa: CATSRDPSGTETQYF; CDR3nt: TGTGCCACCAGCAGAGACCCGAGCGGGACCGAGACCCAGTACTTC
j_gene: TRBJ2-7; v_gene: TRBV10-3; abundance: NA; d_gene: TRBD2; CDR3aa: CAIRGLAGGTYEQYF; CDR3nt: TGTGCCATCAGGGGACTAGCGGGAGGAACCTACGAGCAGTACTTC
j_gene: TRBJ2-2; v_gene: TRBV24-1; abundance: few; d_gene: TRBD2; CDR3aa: CATSELAGDGELFF; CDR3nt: TGTGCCACCAGTGAATTAGCGGGAGACGGGGAGCTGTTTTTT
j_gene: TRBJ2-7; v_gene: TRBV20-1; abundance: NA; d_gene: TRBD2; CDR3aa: CSARAGLAGDNEQYF; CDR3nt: TGCAGTGCTAGAGCCGGTCTAGCGGGAGATAATGAGCAGTACTTC
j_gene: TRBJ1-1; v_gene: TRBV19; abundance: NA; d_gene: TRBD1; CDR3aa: CASSGQGALEAFF; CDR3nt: TGTGCCAGTAGTGGACAGGGGGCTTTAGAAGCTTTCTTT
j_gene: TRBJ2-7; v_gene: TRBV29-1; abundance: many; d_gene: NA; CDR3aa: CSVEEGPPTYEQYF; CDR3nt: TGCAGCGTTGAAGAAGGGCCACCTACCTACGAGCAGTACTTC